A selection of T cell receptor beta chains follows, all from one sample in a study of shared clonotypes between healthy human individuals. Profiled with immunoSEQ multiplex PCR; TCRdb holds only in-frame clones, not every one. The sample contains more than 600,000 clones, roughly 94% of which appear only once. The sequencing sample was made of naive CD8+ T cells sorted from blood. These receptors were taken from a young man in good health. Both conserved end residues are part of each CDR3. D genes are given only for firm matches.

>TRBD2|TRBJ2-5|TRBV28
CASSWRGLGEETQYF
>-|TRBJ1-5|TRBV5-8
CASSLMDLNQPQHF
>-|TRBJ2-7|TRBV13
CASSHRSTFPYEQYF
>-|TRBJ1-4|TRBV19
CASSIFFVTGNEKLFF
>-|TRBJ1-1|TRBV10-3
CAISEFDGGTEAFF
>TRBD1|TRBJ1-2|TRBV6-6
CASSARQGGDYGYTF
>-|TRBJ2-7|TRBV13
CASSAVSARSSYEQYF
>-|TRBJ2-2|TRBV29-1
CSVDPGSGTGELFF
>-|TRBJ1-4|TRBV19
CASSSGRGASTNEKLFF
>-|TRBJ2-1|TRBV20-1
CSADKRFEQFF
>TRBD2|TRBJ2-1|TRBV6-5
CASSYWLAGFYNEQFF
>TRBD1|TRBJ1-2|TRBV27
CASSLDPDRGLNYGYTF
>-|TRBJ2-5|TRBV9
CASSVDLAAQETQYF
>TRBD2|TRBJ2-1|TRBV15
CATTPGGPLLSSYNEQFF
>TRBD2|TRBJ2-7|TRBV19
CASSMLAGVIYEQYF
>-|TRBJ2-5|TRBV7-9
CASSSMAGQQETQYF
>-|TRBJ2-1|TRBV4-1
CASSQDVGSLSEQFF
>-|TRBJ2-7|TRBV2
CASDRSRERISYEQYF
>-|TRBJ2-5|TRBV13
CASRQYNSQETQYF
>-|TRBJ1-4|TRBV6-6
CASKDGATQEKLFF
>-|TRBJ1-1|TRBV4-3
CASSPNSGWEGTEAFF
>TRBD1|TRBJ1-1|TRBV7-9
CASSLPDWTGGFGDTEAFF
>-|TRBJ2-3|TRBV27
CASSLNIAGSTDTQYF
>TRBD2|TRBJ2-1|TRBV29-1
CSVKREGLGNEQFF
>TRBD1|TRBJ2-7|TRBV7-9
CASSLGGTGGFYEQYF
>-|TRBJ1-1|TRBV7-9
CASTGREGTEAFF
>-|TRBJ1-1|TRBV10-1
CASSEYPGVNTEAFF
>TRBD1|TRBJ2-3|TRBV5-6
CASSGTGVARADTQYF
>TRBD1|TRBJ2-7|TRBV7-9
CASSPRDSSYEQYF
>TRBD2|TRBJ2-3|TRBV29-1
CSADGATAGGSDTQYF
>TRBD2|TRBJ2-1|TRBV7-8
CASSLLAGGARDANEQFF
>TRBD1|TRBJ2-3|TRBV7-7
CASSSSIGQGADTQYF
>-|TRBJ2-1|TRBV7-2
CASTLPHVSEQFF
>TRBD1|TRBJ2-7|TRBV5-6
CASSWTGGEQYF
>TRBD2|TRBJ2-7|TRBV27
CASRGGLAGDEQYF
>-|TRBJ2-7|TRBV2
CASIILTYEQYF
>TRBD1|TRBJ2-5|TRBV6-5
CASRTYRGPETQYF
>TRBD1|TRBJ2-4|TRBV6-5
CASRPQGAKNIQYF
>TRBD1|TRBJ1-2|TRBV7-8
CASSLNPGQGASNYGYTF
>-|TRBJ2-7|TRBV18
CASSPGQSYEQYF
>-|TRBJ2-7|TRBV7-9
CASSFGTPYEQYF
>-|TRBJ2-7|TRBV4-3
CASSQERDTFYEQYF
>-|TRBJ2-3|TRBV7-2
CASSLVFGVYGGDTQYF
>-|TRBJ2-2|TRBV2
CASRNTQDNPNTGELFF
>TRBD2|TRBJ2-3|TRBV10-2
CASSELAGATQYF
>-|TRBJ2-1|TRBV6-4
CASSDRSYNEQFF
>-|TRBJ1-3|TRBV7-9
CASSLEDGTSGNTIYF
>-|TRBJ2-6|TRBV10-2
CASSEGEPGANVLTF
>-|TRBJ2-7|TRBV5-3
CARSSVGGDFSYEQYF
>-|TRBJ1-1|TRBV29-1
CSVWGGGTEAFF
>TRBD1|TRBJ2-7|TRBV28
CASSYRGLRVYEQYF
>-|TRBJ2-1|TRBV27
CASSFTLRSSYNEQFF
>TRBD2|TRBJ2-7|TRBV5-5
CASSSRLASSYEQYF
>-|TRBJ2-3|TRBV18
CASSPEDRTDADTDTQYF
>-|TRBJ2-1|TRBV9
CASSVGGQLYNEQFF
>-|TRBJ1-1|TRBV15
CATSSGLKNTEAFF
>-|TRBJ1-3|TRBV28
CASSGGLGSGNTIYF
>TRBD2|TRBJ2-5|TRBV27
CASSLVSGSSETQYF
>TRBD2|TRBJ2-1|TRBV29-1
CSVDPSGSVRSLDEQFF